What follows are 7 T cell receptor beta chains derived from one specimen sequenced in a study of blood T cell repertoires in COVID-19. The protocol was immunoSEQ multiplex PCR, while the TCRdb copy is restricted to in-frame clones and leaves out a portion. The table shows about 64,000 clones, with about 79% occurring only once. Sequenced material: peripheral blood. Receptors were obtained from a woman in her sixties with acute or convalescent COVID-19.

This rearrangement joins TRBV18 to TRBJ1-4, with D possibly TRBD1 on 5 matching bases. Germline CDR1 reads KGHSH; CDR2 reads LQKENI. Trimming took 2 bases from V and 8 from J, leaving 12 bases between them. This CDR3 spans 14 amino acids. The CDR3 DNA sequence: TGTGCCAGCTCACCAGGGGCTGCCGGGGAAAAACTGTTTTTT. Protein sequence: CASSPGAAGEKLFF. Drawing the rest from reference TRBV18 and TRBJ1-4, the complete variable domain is NAGVMQNPRHLVRRRGQEARLRCSPMKGHSHVYWYRQLPEEGLKFMVYLQKENIIDESGMPKERFSAEFPKEGPSILRIQQVVRGDSAAYFCASSPGAAGEKLFFGSGTQLSVL.

This sequence joins TRBV5-1 and TRBJ1-1, with 9 nucleotides matching TRBD1. This CDR3 comprises 14 residues. V shed 4 bases and J 5 bases; nucleotides not matched to a gene: 6. Per germline, CDR1 SGHRS and CDR2 YFSETQ. The CDR3 sequence: CASSTTGGVTEAFF. In DNA form, the CDR3 reads TGCGCCAGCAGCACTACAGGGGGCGTTACTGAAGCTTTCTTT.

The chain joins TRBV6-5 to TRBJ2-2, with D maybe TRBD1 (6 bases). V was pared by 0 bases and J by 5 bases, with 7 bases between. The CDR3 covers 14 residues. Germline CDR1 and CDR2: MNHEY and SVGAGI. In nucleotides, the CDR3 is TGTGCCAGCAGTTACTCGAGGGGGACCGGGGAGCTGTTTTTT. Its protein is CASSYSRGTGELFF.

CDR3 protein: CASSSQGAADTQYF. CDR3 in DNA: TGTGCCAGCAGCTCACAGGGAGCGGCAGATACGCAGTATTTT. The rearrangement uses TRBV2 and TRBJ2-3; D is possibly TRBD1 (6 bases). The CDR3 contains 14 residues. Germline V gene data show CDR1 as SNHLY and CDR2 as FYNNEI. The V gene lost 6 bases and the J gene lost 4 bases, with 14 bases spanning the gap.

The V call is TRBV20-1, the J call TRBJ2-1; no clear D gene. Germline loops: CDR1 DFQATT, CDR2 SNEGSKA (reference sequence). The CDR3 runs to 10 residues. The ends were cut back, 0 bases at V and 10 bases at J, with 4 bases in the middle. The CDR3 DNA is TGCAGTGCTAGAGACCCAGAGCAGTTCTTC. Its protein product is CSARDPEQFF.

This clone was detected only once. The chain is built from TRBV9 and TRBJ2-5, with D perhaps TRBD2 (6 bases). CDR3 length: 15 amino acids. In germline, CDR1 is SGDLS, CDR2 YYNGEE. Trimming shortened V by 0 bases and J by 1 base, and 10 bases separated the two germline ends. CDR3 sequence (DNA): TGTGCCAGCAGCGTAGCGGAGGGGCCCCAAGAGACCCAGTACTTC. Translated, it gives CASSVAEGPQETQYF.

This clone has a handful of counts. This sequence joins TRBV6-5 and TRBJ1-2; unclear D gene. The germline CDR1 and CDR2 sequences are MNHEY and SVGAGI. The CDR3 is made up of 14 amino acids. V dropped 4 bases and J dropped 9 bases, with 18 bases sitting between them. Here the CDR3 reads CASSSYRDPPRYTF. The CDR3 DNA sequence: TGTGCCAGCAGTTCTTACCGGGATCCTCCCCGCTACACCTTC.